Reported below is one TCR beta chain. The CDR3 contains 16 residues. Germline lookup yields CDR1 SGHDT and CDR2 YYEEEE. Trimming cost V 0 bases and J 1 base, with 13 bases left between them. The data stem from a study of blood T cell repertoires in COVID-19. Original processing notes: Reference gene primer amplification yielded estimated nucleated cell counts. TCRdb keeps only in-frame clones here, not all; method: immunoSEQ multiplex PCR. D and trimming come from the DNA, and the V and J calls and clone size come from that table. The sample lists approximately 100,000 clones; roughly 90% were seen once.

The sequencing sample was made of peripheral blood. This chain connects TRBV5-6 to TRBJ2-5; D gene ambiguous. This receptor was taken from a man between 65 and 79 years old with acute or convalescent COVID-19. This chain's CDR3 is CASSLALSFFQETQYF. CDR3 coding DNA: TGTGCCAGCAGCTTGGCCCTATCGTTTTTCCAAGAGACCCAGTACTTC.